This T cell receptor beta chain emerged from a study of identical twins. This clonotype was seen a few times. The antigen remains undetermined. After removal of 6 bases from V and 1 base from J, the junction contained 8 bases not matched to a gene. In germline, CDR1 is DFQATT, CDR2 SNEGSKA (reference sequence). CDR3 length: 15 amino acids. TCRdb independently ran MiXCR on the 5' RACE reads; one entry per CDR3 protein. The table records 400,000 to 650,000 distinct CDR3 sequences, 22% of them present only once. Whole-study results and caveats: It was cross-sectional statistical analysis, not following the same donors, that the conclusions relied on.

This sample was shared with a second study, whose subject was T cells expressing NK-cell markers. That paper states: In a handful of donors, dominant CD3+CD56+NKG2C+ clones formed about 1.0-7.5% of CD8+ cells. Where several donors were concerned, these clonotypes also led the CD3+CD56-NKG2C+ fraction.

This TCR derives from a woman between 18 and 29 years old in good health. Specimen: CD4+ T cells sorted from blood. The rearrangement uses TRBV20-1 and TRBJ1-5; 8 bases are shared with TRBD1. The CDR3 region has the DNA TGCAGTGCCCGGGACAGGCGGGTCAGCAATCAGCCCCAGCATTTT. Its translation is CSARDRRVSNQPQHF.